The 30 T cell receptor beta chains given below trace back to one sample, sequenced in a study of human CD4 T cells and Enterobacteriaceae. Memory CD4+ T cells were sorted as all CD4+ cells except CD45RA+CCR7+CD95- naive cells, over 98% pure. Assay used: immunoSEQ multiplex PCR; TCRdb lists only in-frame clones, some missing. The table records 25,000 to 30,000 clones, about 82% of them present only once. Sequenced input: memory CD4+ T cells from blood. The receptors were sampled from a human donor in good health.

This clone appeared a few times. This chain uses TRBV20-1 with TRBJ2-1, with D unresolved. The V gene lost 7 bases and the J gene lost 9 bases, with 13 bases spanning the gap. The CDR3 spans 11 residues. Germline CDR1 DFQATT, CDR2 SNEGSKA (reference sequence). The chain's CDR3 is CSVTLPAEQFF. CDR3 nucleotides: TGCAGTGTCACGCTCCCAGCTGAGCAGTTCTTC.

The chain links TRBV19 to TRBJ2-2; perhaps TRBD2 as D (6 bases). Germline assignment: CDR1 LNHDA and CDR2 SQIVND (reference sequence). CDR3 length equals 14 residues. The V and J ends lost 5 bases and 1 base respectively, with 8 bases between them. CDR3 coding DNA: TGTGCCAGTAGTGGGGGACTGAACACCGGGGAGCTGTTTTTT. Amino acids: CASSGGLNTGELFF.

V is TRBV19 and J is TRBJ2-3; a possible D gene is TRBD2 (5 bases). CDR3 size: 14 residues. Germline V gives CDR1 LNHDA, CDR2 SQIVND (reference sequence). With 7 bases removed from V and 0 bases from J, the gap between germline ends came to 11 bases. CDR3 in DNA: TGTGCCAGTAAGGAAGGGAGAAGCACAGATACGCAGTATTTT. Its protein is CASKEGRSTDTQYF.

In its sample, this clone was seen a few times. This sequence joins TRBV29-1 and TRBJ2-7, with 8 bases aligning to TRBD1. CDR1 is SQVTM, CDR2 ANQGSEA, per germline. The CDR3 length is 14 residues. V gave up 6 bases and J gave up 4 bases; unmatched junction bases: 11. CDR3 bases: TGCAGCGTCGTTACAGGGGGAAGTTTTTACGAGCAGTACTTC. Translating it yields CSVVTGGSFYEQYF.

This clone has just a few counts. The genes are TRBV7-2 and TRBJ2-5; possibly TRBD2 for D (7 bases). The CDR3 contains 18 residues. V was cut by 5 bases and J by 5 bases, with 27 bases left in between. Germline CDR1 and CDR2: SGHTA and FQGNSA. CDR3 loop: CASSLRFSRGPLGETQYF. Written as DNA, the CDR3 is TGTGCCAGCAGCCTCCGTTTCTCGCGGGGGCCCCTGGGGGAGACCCAGTACTTC.

The chain employs TRBV6-1 and TRBJ2-7, with D perhaps assigned TRBD1 or TRBD2 (5 bases each). Germline loops: CDR1 MNHNS, CDR2 SASEGT. This CDR3 comprises 15 residues. Trimming pared 0 bases from V and 7 bases from J, leaving 16 bases between. In DNA form, the CDR3 reads TGTGCCAGCAGTGAAGCGCATTACGGGACGGGGGAGCAGTACTTC. Protein product: CASSEAHYGTGEQYF.

The chain links TRBV18 to TRBJ1-1; 8 bases agree with TRBD1. Trimming removed 6 bases from V and 5 bases from J; junction bases left unmatched: 8. Germline V gene sequence: CDR1 KGHSH, CDR2 LQKENI. The CDR3 loop spans 14 amino acids. In DNA form, the CDR3 reads TGTGCCAGCTCTCCGAGGACAGGGCTAACTGAAGCTTTCTTT. Its translation is CASSPRTGLTEAFF.

This clone was observed once. The V and J genes are TRBV6-5 and TRBJ1-4; D unresolved. The CDR3 has 13 residues. Germline V gives CDR1 MNHEY, CDR2 SVGAGI. V lost 2 bases to trimming and J lost 8 bases, with 9 bases between them. As DNA, the CDR3 is TGTGCCAGCAGTTACACCGCGGGGGAAAAACTGTTTTTT. As protein: CASSYTAGEKLFF.

The gene calls are TRBV13 and TRBJ2-3; 11 nucleotides align to TRBD2. Unmatched junction bases numbered 8, after V lost 5 bases and J lost 7 bases. The CDR3 has 15 residues. Germline V gene sequence: CDR1 PRHDT, CDR2 FYEKMQ (reference sequence). For the CDR3, the DNA is TGTGCCAGCAGCCTTTTAGCGGGGGGGTCGAATACGCAGTATTTT. The encoded protein is CASSLLAGGSNTQYF.

The V and J genes are TRBV19 and TRBJ1-5; perhaps TRBD1 as D (5 bases). V dropped 10 bases and J dropped 2 bases, with 15 bases sitting between them. CDR1 and CDR2 (germline): LNHDA, SQIVND (reference sequence). The length of the CDR3 is 14 residues. The CDR3 DNA sequence: TGTGCCACTTCGGACGTGGGGGGCAATCAGCCCCAGCATTTT. This codes for CATSDVGGNQPQHF.

This sequence joins TRBV2 and TRBJ1-5, with no clear D. Trimming left V 4 bases short and J 9 bases short, with 10 bases between. This CDR3 comprises 12 residues. Germline CDR1 is SNHLY and CDR2 is FYNNEI. This chain's CDR3 is CASSVDKGPQHF. CDR3 DNA: TGTGCCAGCAGTGTTGACAAAGGGCCCCAGCATTTT.

This clone was observed a handful of times. The V call is TRBV5-1, the J call TRBJ2-3; no clear D. The CDR3 consists of 14 residues. V was clipped by 0 bases and J by 2 bases, with 7 bases between them. Per the germline V gene, CDR1 is SGHRS and CDR2 is YFSETQ. CDR3 amino acids: CASSLDGSTDTQYF. For the CDR3, the DNA is TGCGCCAGCAGCTTGGATGGCTCCACAGATACGCAGTATTTT.

This clone was observed a few times. The chain couples TRBV19 to TRBJ1-3, with D unclear. From germline, CDR1 is LNHDA and CDR2 SQIVND (reference sequence). Trimming pared 5 bases from V and 0 bases from J, leaving 8 bases between. This CDR3 is 14 amino acids long. CDR3 region: CASSALGSGNTIYF. Here the CDR3 DNA reads TGTGCCAGTAGTGCCTTAGGCTCTGGAAACACCATATATTTT.

The chain is built from TRBV5-1 and TRBJ1-6; D is unclear. Germline CDR1 reads SGHRS; CDR2 reads YFSETQ. The CDR3 runs to 13 residues. The V gene lost 0 bases and the J gene lost 9 bases, with 7 bases spanning the gap. CDR3: CASSLALGSPLHF. The CDR3 DNA follows: TGCGCCAGCAGCTTGGCCCTCGGTTCACCCCTCCACTTT.

Worth noting for this clone: The sample contains more than one DNA sequence encoding this CDR3. The chain has TRBV9 and TRBJ2-1; 12 nucleotides agree with TRBD2. The CDR3 is made up of 15 amino acids. V was pared by 3 bases and J by 10 bases, with 8 bases of the junction left unmatched. Germline CDR1 reads SGDLS; CDR2 reads YYNGEE. Here the CDR3 reads CASSGASGRAVEQFF. CDR3 nucleotides: TGTGCCAGCAGCGGGGCTAGCGGGAGGGCCGTGGAGCAGTTCTTC.

The chain has TRBV4-1 and TRBJ2-3, with D tentatively TRBD2 (5 bases). CDR1 is MGHRA and CDR2 is YSYEKL in the germline V gene. The germline V and J ends were trimmed by 6 bases and 2 bases, with 15 bases remaining between them. CDR3 length: 15 residues. The DNA of the CDR3 is TGCGCCAGCAGTCAACGGGGTACGTACACAGATACGCAGTATTTT. It encodes CASSQRGTYTDTQYF.

This sequence joins TRBV2 and TRBJ1-5; D gene unclear. V lost 2 bases to trimming and J lost 0 bases, with 23 bases between them. CDR1 and CDR2 (germline): SNHLY, FYNNEI. The CDR3 is 20 amino acids. CDR3 protein: CASSEFDGLGSLLSNQPQHF. CDR3 coding DNA: TGTGCCAGCAGTGAATTTGACGGGTTGGGTTCCTTGCTTAGCAATCAGCCCCAGCATTTT.

This clone has only a few counts. The V and J genes are TRBV6-1 and TRBJ2-7; 11 bases match TRBD2. The CDR3 extends over 14 amino acids. J lost 3 bases, V lost 2 bases, and 0 bases had no gene match. Germline CDR1 is MNHNS and CDR2 is SASEGT. CDR3 region: CASSETSGSYEQYF. CDR3 in DNA: TGTGCCAGCAGTGAAACTAGCGGGAGCTACGAGCAGTACTTC.

The V call is TRBV4-1, the J call TRBJ2-1, with D possibly being TRBD1 (6 bases). The V end was cut by 4 bases, the J end by 1 base, with 14 bases between. CDR1 and CDR2 from the germline V gene are MGHRA and YSYEKL. This CDR3 comprises 16 residues. CDR3 in DNA: TGCGCCAGCAGCCTCGGGACCCAGGGGTCCTACAATGAGCAGTTCTTC. This gives the protein CASSLGTQGSYNEQFF.

The V and J genes are TRBV5-4 and TRBJ2-5; 11 bases are a match to TRBD2. Looked up from germline, CDR1 is SGHNT and CDR2 is YYREEE (reference sequence). V was clipped by 2 bases and J by 6 bases; unmatched bases: 6. The CDR3 is 15 amino acids. The CDR3 coding sequence is TGTGCCAGCAGCTTAAGTGGGACTAGCGGTAAGACCCAGTACTTC. It codes for CASSLSGTSGKTQYF.

The rearrangement joins TRBV5-1 to TRBJ1-2; possibly TRBD1 for D (5 bases). CDR1 is SGHRS, CDR2 YFSETQ, per germline. Trimming shortened V by 0 bases and J by 3 bases, and 6 bases separated the two germline ends. The CDR3 runs 13 residues. In DNA form, the CDR3 reads TGCGCCAGCAGCTTGGAAGGGGACTATGGCTACACCTTC. This encodes CASSLEGDYGYTF.

The J gene is TRBJ2-1, the V gene TRBV19; no firm D call. With 6 bases removed from V and 7 bases from J, the gap between germline ends came to 19 bases. The CDR3 loop spans 15 amino acids. Germline CDR1 reads LNHDA; CDR2 reads SQIVND (reference sequence). DNA for the CDR3: TGTGCCAGTAGCCGCCAGACCTTGGCTCGGAATGAGCAGTTCTTC. The encoded protein is CASSRQTLARNEQFF.

The chain employs TRBV29-1 and TRBJ1-6; 7 bases map to TRBD1. The CDR3 totals 14 residues. The J segment lost 0 bases and the V segment lost 6 bases, leaving 2 bases of the junction unmatched. In germline, CDR1 is SQVTM, CDR2 ANQGSEA. CDR3 DNA sequence: TGCAGCGTACGGGACAGCTCCTATAATTCACCCCTCCACTTT. Translation: CSVRDSSYNSPLHF.

The J gene is TRBJ2-7, the V gene TRBV12-5, with 11 nucleotides matching TRBD2. CDR1 and CDR2 from the germline V gene are LGHNT and FRNRAP. Trimming took 0 bases from V and 3 from J; bases not matched to a gene: 10. The CDR3 length is 18 residues. The CDR3: CASGLVQASGGTDYEQYF. The CDR3 coding sequence is TGTGCTAGTGGTTTGGTACAGGCTAGCGGGGGGACCGACTACGAGCAGTACTTC. The full variable domain, in which reference TRBV12-5 and TRBJ2-7 provide the parts outside the CDR3, is DARVTQTPRHKVTEMGQEVTMRCQPILGHNTVFWYRQTMMQGLELLAYFRNRAPLDDSGMPKDRFSAEMPDATLATLKIQPSEPRDSAVYFCASGLVQASGGTDYEQYFGPGTRLTVT.

The genes are TRBV19 and TRBJ2-7; TRBD2 matches at 15 bases. Germline V gene lookup returns CDR1 LNHDA and CDR2 SQIVND (reference sequence). This CDR3 has 16 amino acids. Unmatched junction bases numbered 2, after V lost 2 bases and J lost 3 bases. The CDR3 DNA is TGTGCCAGTAGTATAAGGACTAGCGGGAGGGGCTACGAGCAGTACTTC. Its translation is CASSIRTSGRGYEQYF.

The genes are TRBV7-2 and TRBJ2-1; the D gene is possibly TRBD2 (5 bases). The CDR3 has 16 amino acids. The ends were cut back, 1 base at V and 8 bases at J, with 18 bases in the middle. Germline V gene data show CDR1 as SGHTA and CDR2 as FQGNSA. The CDR3 DNA follows: TGTGCCAGCAGCTTAGGGACGGAGCGGCGGGCTCATGAGCAGTTCTTC. It specifies CASSLGTERRAHEQFF.

The rearrangement uses TRBV2 and TRBJ1-1, with D possibly matching TRBD1 (5 bases). The CDR3 extends over 15 amino acids. V was trimmed by 4 bases and J by 6 bases, leaving 18 bases between them. Germline CDR1 reads SNHLY; CDR2 reads FYNNEI. Written as DNA, the CDR3 is TGTGCCAGCAGTGTAGTACTAGTGGGGGGGTCTGAAGCTTTCTTT. Its translation is CASSVVLVGGSEAFF. Full variable domain (rest looked up from reference TRBV2 and TRBJ1-1): EPEVTQTPSHQVTQMGQEVILRCVPISNHLYFYWYRQILGQKVEFLVSFYNNEISEKSEIFDDQFSVERPDGSNFTLKIRSTKLEDSAMYFCASSVVLVGGSEAFFGQGTRLTVV.

This chain uses TRBV11-2 with TRBJ2-1, with 11 bases aligning to TRBD2. J lost 7 bases, V lost 3 bases, and 5 bases had no gene match. The germline CDR1 and CDR2 sequences are SGHAT and FQNNGV. CDR3 size: 15 residues. CDR3 protein: CASSFTSGGWNEQFF. CDR3 nucleotide sequence: TGTGCCAGCAGCTTCACTAGCGGGGGTTGGAATGAGCAGTTCTTC.

The gene calls are TRBV19 and TRBJ2-2; 7 positions agree with TRBD2. V was pared by 6 bases and J by 6 bases, with 1 base of the junction left unmatched. Germline CDR1 reads LNHDA; CDR2 reads SQIVND (reference sequence). This CDR3 region has 12 residues. CDR3 sequence reads: CASRSGAGELFF. In DNA form, the CDR3 reads TGTGCCAGTAGGAGCGGGGCCGGGGAGCTGTTTTTT.

The chain is built from TRBV10-3 and TRBJ2-3; a weak D match, TRBD2 (5 bases). Trimming took off 4 bases at V and 5 bases at J, with 13 bases between the two ends. CDR1 and CDR2 from the germline V gene are ENHRY and SYGVKD. The CDR3 is 14 residues long. The CDR3 sequence: CAISGGSGGDTQYF. The CDR3 bases are TGTGCCATCAGTGGTGGGTCCGGAGGAGATACGCAGTATTTT.